This TCR beta chain was recovered during a study of early T cells in non-severe SARS-CoV-2 infection. Trimming cost V 7 bases and J 7 bases, with 17 bases left between them. Germline loops: CDR1 SGHRS, CDR2 YFSETQ. The CDR3 extends over 14 amino acids. Points on this clonotype: Its antigen remains unidentified. This sequence may be a read error, since a much larger clone differs from it by one base.

Study-level findings and limits: CD4 and private specificities were missed by VDJdb matching, which favored anti-spike CD8 responses.

Unique molecular identifiers were affixed to single, distinct cDNA molecules. TCRdb re-derived calls from the 5' RACE reads in MiXCR, one entry per CDR3 protein. The table records some 50,000 distinct CDR3 sequences, about 9.7% of them present only once. The clonotype comes from an adult who was a healthcare worker with PCR-confirmed SARS-CoV-2 infection or an uninfected control (not recorded which). The chain carries TRBV5-1 and TRBJ2-2; perhaps D is TRBD1 or TRBD2 (5 bases each). The specimen sequenced was whole blood. As DNA, the CDR3 is TGCGCCAGCGAAGACGTGGGGGTCGGCGGGGAGCTGTTTTTT. This codes for CASEDVGVGGELFF.